This T cell receptor beta chain was found in a study of vaccination and CD4 T cells after COVID-19. The CDR3 is 13 amino acids. Looked up from germline, CDR1 is SGHDT and CDR2 is YYEEEE. Trimming removed 6 bases at V and 5 bases at J, with 11 bases between. A remark on this clonotype: Its cognate antigen is unknown.

Treatment specified: approximately 11-day PBMC culture with coronavirus spike peptide pools or control peptides (ViraFEST assay). An Oncomine TCR Beta short-read assay was used to sequence the DNA from cultured CD4+ T cells. It was cultured CD4+ T cells from which genomic DNA was extracted. MiXCR, applied by TCRdb to the PCR reads, yields one record per CDR3 protein. The sample has under 15,000 distinct CDR3 sequences; 25% to 35% are singletons. The sequenced material came from cultured CD4+ T cells from blood. This clonotype was obtained from a human donor with COVID-19. The chain employs TRBV5-6 and TRBJ2-2; D call uncertain. The CDR3 DNA sequence: TGTGCCAGCACCCCCTTCCTTACCGGGGAGCTGTTTTTT. Translated: CASTPFLTGELFF. Filled out from reference TRBV5-6 and TRBJ2-2, the complete variable domain reads DAGVTQSPTHLIKTRGQQVTLRCSPKSGHDTVSWYQQALGQGPQFIFQYYEEEERQRGNFPDRFSGHQFPNYSSELNVNALLLGDSALYLCASTPFLTGELFFGEGSRLTVL.